This T cell receptor beta chain was profiled in a study of CD8+CD57+ T cells in acquired aplastic anemia. Germline-derived CDR1 and CDR2 are SQVTM and ANQGSEA. This CDR3 spans 14 amino acids. J gave up 4 bases and V 6 bases, and 8 bases lay outside the gene matches. This clonotype was counted between two and nine times. The study profiled TCR beta VDJ and CDR3 using genomic DNA as template. TCRdb redid the calling of the reads with MiXCR, one entry per CDR3 protein. This table has about 120,000 distinct CDR3 sequences, approximately 61% appearing once. For sequencing, patients were chosen who had shown expansion of CD8+CD57+ cells by flow cytometry.

The origin of this receptor is a human donor with aplastic anemia. The sequenced sample consisted of sorted CD4+, CD8+, or CD8+CD57+ T cells (not recorded which) from PBMCs. The chain carries TRBV29-1 and TRBJ2-2, with 7 nucleotides matching TRBD2. In DNA, the CDR3 is TGCAGCGTCCGCGGGGGTGGGGGCACCGGGGAGCTGTTTTTT. It translates to CSVRGGGGTGELFF.